This T cell receptor beta chain is from a study of regulatory T cells in long-lasting Graves disease. Through Arm-PCR of CDR3 regions and iRepertoire HTBI primers, TCR beta libraries were built. TCRdb re-analysed the multiplex PCR reads in MiXCR, keeping a single row per CDR3 protein. The sample gives more than 450,000 distinct CDR3 sequences, more than 10% of which show up once; approximately 9% is in the top ten. This CDR3 is 13 amino acids long. The V gene lost 6 bases and the J gene lost 2 bases, with 12 bases spanning the gap. Per the germline V gene, CDR1 is DFQATT and CDR2 is SNEGSKA (reference sequence). Time point described: newly diagnosed GD, antithyroid drugs for less than 3 months. PBMC RNA served as the TCR library source. In its sample, this clonotype was seen many times. These same data were also listed under a study on T cells in Graves' hyperthyroidism and ophthalmopathy.

This receptor was identified in a woman in her twenties or thirties with Graves disease. The source material was peripheral blood mononuclear cells (PBMCs), sampled at new diagnosis, from a patient treated with antithyroid drugs. The chain uses TRBV20-1 and TRBJ2-3; TRBD2 might be the D (6 bases). DNA of the CDR3: TGCAGTGCCCGGAGGGCTACCACAGATACGCAGTATTTT. Protein product: CSARRATTDTQYF.